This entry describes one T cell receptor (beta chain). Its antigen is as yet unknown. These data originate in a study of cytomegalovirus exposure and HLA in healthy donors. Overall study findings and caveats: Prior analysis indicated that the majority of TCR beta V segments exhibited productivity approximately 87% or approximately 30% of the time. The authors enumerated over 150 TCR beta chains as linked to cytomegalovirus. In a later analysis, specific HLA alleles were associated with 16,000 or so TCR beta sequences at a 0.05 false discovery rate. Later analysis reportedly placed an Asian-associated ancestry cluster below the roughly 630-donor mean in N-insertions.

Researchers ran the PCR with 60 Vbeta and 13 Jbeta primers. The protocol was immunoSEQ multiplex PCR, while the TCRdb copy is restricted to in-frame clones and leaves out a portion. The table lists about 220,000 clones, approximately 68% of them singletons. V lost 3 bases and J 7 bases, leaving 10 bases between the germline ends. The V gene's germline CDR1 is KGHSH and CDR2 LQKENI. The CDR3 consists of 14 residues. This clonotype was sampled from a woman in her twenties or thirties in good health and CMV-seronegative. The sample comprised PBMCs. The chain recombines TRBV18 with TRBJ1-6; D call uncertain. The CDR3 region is CASSPDYRNSPLHF. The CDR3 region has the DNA TGTGCCAGCTCACCGGACTATAGAAATTCACCCCTCCACTTT. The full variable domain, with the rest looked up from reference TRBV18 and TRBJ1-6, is NAGVMQNPRHLVRRRGQEARLRCSPMKGHSHVYWYRQLPEEGLKFMVYLQKENIIDESGMPKERFSAEFPKEGPSILRIQQVVRGDSAAYFCASSPDYRNSPLHFGNGTRLTVT.